A selection of T cell receptor beta chains follows, all from one sample in a study of control samples from healthy donors and cancer patients. TCRdb keeps only in-frame clones here, not all; method: immunoSEQ multiplex PCR. Of about 55,000 clones listed, 95% to 97% are singletons. Material for sequencing was blood. The receptors stem from a woman younger than 30 in good health. Both conserved end residues are part of each CDR3. The order of the fields is D gene, clone size, V gene, J gene, CDR3 DNA, CDR3 protein. A D gene is named only where the DNA matches it firmly. Not all rows give a size; the values are once, few, many and, for expanded clones, a class.

d_gene: TRBD1; abundance: .; v_gene: TRBV7-8; j_gene: TRBJ1-1; CDR3nt: TGTGCCAGCACTTGGCGAGGGGACAGAGAAGCTTTCTTT; CDR3aa: CASTWRGDREAFF
d_gene: .; abundance: .; v_gene: TRBV9; j_gene: TRBJ1-2; CDR3nt: TGTGCCAGCAGCATCCCGGGAGGGACCTATGGCTACACCTTC; CDR3aa: CASSIPGGTYGYTF
d_gene: .; abundance: .; v_gene: TRBV21-1; j_gene: TRBJ1-5; CDR3nt: TGTGCCAGCAGTACTGACAGGACCAGGCATATCAGCAATCAGCCCCAGCATTTT; CDR3aa: CASSTDRTRHISNQPQHF
d_gene: .; abundance: once; v_gene: TRBV5-1; j_gene: TRBJ1-2; CDR3nt: TGCGCCAGCAGCTTGACAGGGAACGGGGCTTGGGGCTATGGCTACACCTTC; CDR3aa: CASSLTGNGAWGYGYTF
d_gene: .; abundance: .; v_gene: TRBV2; j_gene: TRBJ1-6; CDR3nt: TGTGCCAGCAGTGAGGACAGTCCGACGCCCCTCCACTTT; CDR3aa: CASSEDSPTPLHF
d_gene: .; abundance: .; v_gene: TRBV29-1; j_gene: TRBJ1-2; CDR3nt: TGCAGCGTTGATGACAGCGGGACGGAGAACTATGGCTACACCTTC; CDR3aa: CSVDDSGTENYGYTF
d_gene: TRBD2; abundance: .; v_gene: TRBV19; j_gene: TRBJ2-1; CDR3nt: TGTGCCAGTAGTATTGGGGGGGGTTCCTACAATGAGCAGTTCTTC; CDR3aa: CASSIGGGSYNEQFF
d_gene: .; abundance: .; v_gene: TRBV29-1; j_gene: TRBJ1-1; CDR3nt: TGCAGCGTTGTACGGGAACGGTTGAACACTGAAGCTTTCTTT; CDR3aa: CSVVRERLNTEAFF
d_gene: TRBD1; abundance: .; v_gene: TRBV5-4; j_gene: TRBJ1-6; CDR3nt: TGTGCCAGCAGCCCCCCAGACAGGGGGGCGACCCTCCACTTT; CDR3aa: CASSPPDRGATLHF
d_gene: TRBD2; abundance: .; v_gene: TRBV4-1; j_gene: TRBJ2-7; CDR3nt: TGCGCCAGCAGCCAAGCTAGCGGGAATTCCTACGAGCAGTACTTC; CDR3aa: CASSQASGNSYEQYF
d_gene: .; abundance: .; v_gene: TRBV7-8; j_gene: TRBJ1-4; CDR3nt: TGTGCCAGCAGCCCATGGCAGGTTAATGAAAAACTGTTTTTT; CDR3aa: CASSPWQVNEKLFF
d_gene: .; abundance: .; v_gene: TRBV21-1; j_gene: TRBJ1-2; CDR3nt: TGTGCCAGCAGCAAACGCCAGGGTAACTATGGCTACACCTTC; CDR3aa: CASSKRQGNYGYTF
d_gene: .; abundance: .; v_gene: TRBV7-9; j_gene: TRBJ1-2; CDR3nt: TGTGCCAGCAGCTCCTCAGGGGATTGGCGGGGCTACACCTTC; CDR3aa: CASSSSGDWRGYTF
d_gene: .; abundance: .; v_gene: TRBV6-2/TRBV6-3; j_gene: TRBJ1-6; CDR3nt: TGTGCCAGCAGCCGACCACTTAATTCACCCCTCCACTTT; CDR3aa: CASSRPLNSPLHF
d_gene: .; abundance: .; v_gene: TRBV6-6; j_gene: TRBJ1-2; CDR3nt: TGTGCCAGCAGTCGGGGACCTAACTATGGCTACACCTTC; CDR3aa: CASSRGPNYGYTF
d_gene: .; abundance: .; v_gene: TRBV7-9; j_gene: TRBJ1-6; CDR3nt: TGTGCCAGCAGCTTAGTTAGGGGAAATAATTCACCCCTCCACTTT; CDR3aa: CASSLVRGNNSPLHF
d_gene: TRBD1; abundance: .; v_gene: TRBV5-1; j_gene: TRBJ1-1; CDR3nt: TGCGCCAGCAGCTTGGGGGACAGGCTAGTCGCTGAAGCTTTCTTT; CDR3aa: CASSLGDRLVAEAFF
d_gene: TRBD2; abundance: .; v_gene: TRBV5-5; j_gene: TRBJ2-3; CDR3nt: TGTGCCAGCAGCTTACTAGCGGGGGGACTCACAGATACGCAGTATTTT; CDR3aa: CASSLLAGGLTDTQYF
d_gene: TRBD2; abundance: .; v_gene: TRBV5-4; j_gene: TRBJ2-2; CDR3nt: TGTGCCAGCAGCTTGATGTTTGCGGGGGGAACCCCCGGGGAGCTGTTTTTT; CDR3aa: CASSLMFAGGTPGELFF
d_gene: .; abundance: .; v_gene: TRBV5-6; j_gene: TRBJ2-6; CDR3nt: TGTGCCAGCAGCCGGGCGGGTCTCTCTGGGGCCAACGTCCTGACTTTC; CDR3aa: CASSRAGLSGANVLTF
d_gene: .; abundance: .; v_gene: TRBV24-1; j_gene: TRBJ1-5; CDR3nt: TGTGCCACCAGTGATTTGTATAGCAATCAGCCCCAGCATTTT; CDR3aa: CATSDLYSNQPQHF
d_gene: .; abundance: .; v_gene: TRBV9; j_gene: TRBJ1-4; CDR3nt: TGTGCCAGCAGCGTAGCGGACAGCCGCGCCACTAATGAAAAACTGTTTTTT; CDR3aa: CASSVADSRATNEKLFF
d_gene: TRBD1; abundance: .; v_gene: TRBV7-6; j_gene: TRBJ2-5; CDR3nt: TGTGCCAGCAGCTTAACTAACAGGGGACGGGAGACCCAGTACTTC; CDR3aa: CASSLTNRGRETQYF
d_gene: .; abundance: .; v_gene: TRBV11-2; j_gene: TRBJ2-7; CDR3nt: TGTGCCAGCAGCTACTCAAAAGGATCCTACGAGCAGTACTTC; CDR3aa: CASSYSKGSYEQYF
d_gene: .; abundance: .; v_gene: TRBV7-8; j_gene: TRBJ1-1; CDR3nt: TGTGCCAGCAGGTCAGGGTGGAACACTGAAGCTTTCTTT; CDR3aa: CASRSGWNTEAFF
d_gene: TRBD1; abundance: .; v_gene: TRBV10-3; j_gene: TRBJ2-7; CDR3nt: TGTGCCATCAAGGCCAGGGGGCTCGACGAGCAGTACTTC; CDR3aa: CAIKARGLDEQYF
d_gene: TRBD1; abundance: .; v_gene: TRBV5-6; j_gene: TRBJ1-2; CDR3nt: TGTGCCAGCAGCTTGTGGGGACAGAAGCTCTATGGCTACACCTTC; CDR3aa: CASSLWGQKLYGYTF
d_gene: .; abundance: once; v_gene: TRBV27; j_gene: TRBJ2-1; CDR3nt: TGTGCCAGCAGTCCCCAAGGGAATGAGCAGTTCTTC; CDR3aa: CASSPQGNEQFF
d_gene: TRBD1; abundance: .; v_gene: TRBV19; j_gene: TRBJ2-7; CDR3nt: TGTGCCAGTAGTCTCGGGACAGTAAAGGCCTACGAGCAGTACTTC; CDR3aa: CASSLGTVKAYEQYF
d_gene: TRBD1; abundance: .; v_gene: TRBV2; j_gene: TRBJ1-4; CDR3nt: TGTGCCAGCGCACGGACAGGGCGTCGCGAAAAACTGTTTTTT; CDR3aa: CASARTGRREKLFF
d_gene: .; abundance: .; v_gene: TRBV9; j_gene: TRBJ2-3; CDR3nt: TGTGCCAGCAGCGTAGGTCAGGGCTCCCCAGATACGCAGTATTTT; CDR3aa: CASSVGQGSPDTQYF
d_gene: .; abundance: .; v_gene: TRBV6-5; j_gene: TRBJ1-5; CDR3nt: TGTGCCAGCAGCCGGGGGGGGTTAGGGTATCAGCCCCAGCATTTT; CDR3aa: CASSRGGLGYQPQHF
d_gene: .; abundance: .; v_gene: TRBV18; j_gene: TRBJ1-2; CDR3nt: TGTGCCAGCTCACTCCGCGGGTTGGGCTATGGCTACACCTTC; CDR3aa: CASSLRGLGYGYTF
d_gene: .; abundance: .; v_gene: TRBV4-3; j_gene: TRBJ2-6; CDR3nt: TGCGCCAGCAGCCAAGCTGAAACAGCGTTAAGCTCTGGGGCCAACGTCCTGACTTTC; CDR3aa: CASSQAETALSSGANVLTF
d_gene: .; abundance: .; v_gene: TRBV30; j_gene: TRBJ1-1; CDR3nt: TGTGCCTGGAGTGAACAGAACACTGAAGCTTTCTTT; CDR3aa: CAWSEQNTEAFF
d_gene: TRBD2; abundance: once; v_gene: TRBV7-6; j_gene: TRBJ2-3; CDR3nt: TGTGCCAGCAGCTTACGGCTGAGAGCGGGGACTAGCACAGATACGCAGTATTTT; CDR3aa: CASSLRLRAGTSTDTQYF
d_gene: .; abundance: .; v_gene: TRBV18; j_gene: TRBJ2-7; CDR3nt: TGTGCCAGCTCACCCAGACCCTACGAGCAGTACTTC; CDR3aa: CASSPRPYEQYF
d_gene: TRBD1; abundance: .; v_gene: TRBV6-5; j_gene: TRBJ2-4; CDR3nt: TGTGCCAGCAGACAAGGACAGGGGAACATTCAGTACTTC; CDR3aa: CASRQGQGNIQYF
d_gene: TRBD2; abundance: .; v_gene: TRBV4-1; j_gene: TRBJ2-1; CDR3nt: TGCGCCAGCAGCCTACGCTACGCGGGGGGGTACAATGAGCAGTTCTTC; CDR3aa: CASSLRYAGGYNEQFF
d_gene: TRBD1; abundance: .; v_gene: TRBV4-1; j_gene: TRBJ1-1; CDR3nt: TGCGCCAGCAGCCAAGAGGGAAACGCAGGGGGGACTGAAGCTTTCTTT; CDR3aa: CASSQEGNAGGTEAFF
d_gene: .; abundance: .; v_gene: TRBV24-1; j_gene: TRBJ1-2; CDR3nt: TGTGCCACCAGTGATTTCTTCGACACGGGCTACACCTTC; CDR3aa: CATSDFFDTGYTF
d_gene: .; abundance: .; v_gene: TRBV5-8; j_gene: TRBJ2-1; CDR3nt: TGTGCCAGCAGCCCGAAAGGGGTGAGAGGGGTTTACAATGAGCAGTTCTTC; CDR3aa: CASSPKGVRGVYNEQFF
d_gene: .; abundance: .; v_gene: TRBV4-2; j_gene: TRBJ2-3; CDR3nt: TGTGCCAGCAGCCAAGTTATGGGGGGGCAAGATACGCAGTATTTT; CDR3aa: CASSQVMGGQDTQYF
d_gene: .; abundance: .; v_gene: TRBV30; j_gene: TRBJ1-1; CDR3nt: TGTGCCTGGTCCGGGACATCACGTAACACTGAAGCTTTCTTT; CDR3aa: CAWSGTSRNTEAFF
d_gene: TRBD1; abundance: .; v_gene: TRBV7-9; j_gene: TRBJ1-2; CDR3nt: TGTGCCAGCAGCTGGGACAGGGGAGAATATGGCTACACCTTC; CDR3aa: CASSWDRGEYGYTF
d_gene: .; abundance: .; v_gene: TRBV3-1/TRBV3-2; j_gene: TRBJ2-7; CDR3nt: TGTGCCAGCAGTCATGGGTCTTCGGGGCACGAGCAGTACTTC; CDR3aa: CASSHGSSGHEQYF
d_gene: .; abundance: once; v_gene: TRBV5-1; j_gene: TRBJ1-2; CDR3nt: TGCGCCAGCAGCACCTTAGGGGCCAAAAACTATGGCTACACCTTC; CDR3aa: CASSTLGAKNYGYTF
d_gene: TRBD2; abundance: .; v_gene: TRBV4-1; j_gene: TRBJ2-7; CDR3nt: TGCGCCAGCAGCTCCCTAGCGGGTCAGACCTACGAGCAGTACTTC; CDR3aa: CASSSLAGQTYEQYF
d_gene: .; abundance: .; v_gene: TRBV18; j_gene: TRBJ1-2; CDR3nt: TGTGCCAGCTCACCACCGAGCACTTACTATGGCTACACCTTC; CDR3aa: CASSPPSTYYGYTF
d_gene: .; abundance: once; v_gene: TRBV30; j_gene: TRBJ1-2; CDR3nt: TGTGCCTGGAGTGTACTTGTCGGGACCGGTGGCTACACCTTC; CDR3aa: CAWSVLVGTGGYTF
d_gene: .; abundance: .; v_gene: TRBV3-1/TRBV3-2; j_gene: TRBJ2-5; CDR3nt: TGTGCCAGCAGCCTCCAAGAGACCCAGTACTTC; CDR3aa: CASSLQETQYF
d_gene: .; abundance: .; v_gene: TRBV6-5; j_gene: TRBJ1-6; CDR3nt: TGTGCCAGCACCGCGAACGAAGCTTCACCCCTCCACTTT; CDR3aa: CASTANEASPLHF
d_gene: .; abundance: .; v_gene: TRBV6-6; j_gene: TRBJ2-7; CDR3nt: TGTGCCAGCGGAGCAGGGTATACCTACGAGCAGTACTTC; CDR3aa: CASGAGYTYEQYF
d_gene: TRBD2; abundance: .; v_gene: TRBV9; j_gene: TRBJ2-1; CDR3nt: TGTGCCAGCAGCGGATCTAGCGGGGGGGGCTATGAGCAGTTCTTC; CDR3aa: CASSGSSGGGYEQFF
d_gene: .; abundance: .; v_gene: TRBV2; j_gene: TRBJ2-1; CDR3nt: TGTGCCAGCAGTGACATGCGGGGCAATGAGCAGTTCTTC; CDR3aa: CASSDMRGNEQFF
d_gene: .; abundance: .; v_gene: TRBV21-1; j_gene: TRBJ2-2; CDR3nt: TGTGCCAGCACCGATGGACAGGCTAACACCGGGGAGCTGTTTTTT; CDR3aa: CASTDGQANTGELFF
d_gene: .; abundance: .; v_gene: TRBV18; j_gene: TRBJ1-3; CDR3nt: TGTGCCAGCTCACCCGAGCAGGGGAGGCTTGGAAACACCATATATTTT; CDR3aa: CASSPEQGRLGNTIYF
d_gene: .; abundance: .; v_gene: TRBV19; j_gene: TRBJ1-2; CDR3nt: TGTGCCAGTACCCCGGGGGGGGGCTTATCTGGCTACACCTTC; CDR3aa: CASTPGGGLSGYTF
d_gene: .; abundance: .; v_gene: TRBV18; j_gene: TRBJ2-1; CDR3nt: TGTGCCAGCTCACCTCTACAGGAATACAATGAGCAGTTCTTC; CDR3aa: CASSPLQEYNEQFF